This T cell receptor beta chain was obtained from a study of CD8 T cells in ankylosing spondylitis. Study outcomes and limitations: Past research had described some motif variants in reactive arthritis synovial fluid and blood. Reportedly, matched ankylosing spondylitis synovial fluid was significantly enriched for disease-linked clones.

About this clonotype itself: Its specificity is not known.

TCRdb used MiXCR to reprocess the 5' RACE reads, holding one entry per CDR3 protein. The sample records about 140,000 distinct CDR3 sequences, roughly a third being singletons. This clonotype originated in a male donor with ankylosing spondylitis. The material sequenced was synovial fluid, either unsorted or a sorted T cell fraction (not recorded which).

In nucleotides, the CDR3 is TGTGCCAGCAGCCGAACTGACAGGAGCTCCTACGAGCAGTACTTC. Encoded protein: CASSRTDRSSYEQYF. The chain employs TRBV6-2 or TRBV6-3 and TRBJ2-7, with TRBD1 as a possible D gene (6 bases). The V and J ends lost 6 bases and 0 bases respectively, with 15 bases between them. The CDR3 loop spans 15 amino acids. Germline loops: CDR1 MNHEY, CDR2 SVGEGT.